Listed below are T cell receptor beta chains from one sample, sequenced in a study of T cell repertoires in cytomegalovirus infection. TCRdb recomputed calls from the reads with MiXCR, one row per CDR3 protein. The table has under 100,000 distinct CDR3 sequences, roughly 3.5% seen once. Source material: PBMCs. These receptors originate from a human donor in good health (CMV status not recorded). Some clones in this sample may be carry-over from other donors' samples. The conserved cysteine and the conserved F or W are not part of the CDR3 here. Fields, in order: V gene, CDR3 length, J gene, clone size, CDR3 protein. Each size is once, few or many counts, or a class when the clone is expanded.

>TRBV24-1|10|TRBJ2-3|many
ATSDNTDTQY
>TRBV15|11|TRBJ2-7|many
ATSPGIRYEQY
>TRBV7-9|10|TRBJ1-2|many
ASSFNRDGYT
>TRBV11-2|11|TRBJ2-5|many
ASSLYVQETQY
>TRBV28|13|TRBJ2-2|many
ASSPPGQFTGELF
>TRBV24-1|10|TRBJ2-3|many
ATSDATDTQY
>TRBV27|12|TRBJ1-5|many
ASSYLIGDQPQH
>TRBV7-9|13|TRBJ2-2|many
ASRPRQGNTGELF
>TRBV7-8|13|TRBJ1-4|many
ASSLDPGRSEKLF
>TRBV28|11|TRBJ2-4|many
ASSLGLGGIQY
>TRBV12-3/TRBV12-4|13|TRBJ1-2|many
ASRRQGGDNYGYT
>TRBV4-1|14|TRBJ1-2|many
ASSQVSGGISYGYT
>TRBV28|13|TRBJ1-5|many
ASSPLRGSNQPQH